This T cell receptor (beta chain) came from a study of blood T cell repertoires in COVID-19. About the study: Sites in the United States, Italy and Spain provided acute and convalescent COVID-19 samples.

The data were produced by immunoSEQ multiplex PCR, yet TCRdb's version contains in-frame clones alone and is incomplete. This sample has about 150,000 clones, with around 84% found just once. Germline V gene lookup returns CDR1 LGHDT and CDR2 YNNKEL (reference sequence). The CDR3 contains 14 residues. V lost 0 bases, J lost 6 bases, and 11 bases lay in between. Input material: PBMCs or T cells enriched from blood (not recorded which). V and J are TRBV3-1 (or the pseudogene TRBV3-2) and TRBJ1-1; D ambiguous. This receptor was identified in a man aged 50 to 59 who had recovered from COVID-19. CDR3 in DNA: TGTGCCAGCAGCCAAGATCGAGGATGGGCTGAAGCTTTCTTT. Protein product: CASSQDRGWAEAFF.